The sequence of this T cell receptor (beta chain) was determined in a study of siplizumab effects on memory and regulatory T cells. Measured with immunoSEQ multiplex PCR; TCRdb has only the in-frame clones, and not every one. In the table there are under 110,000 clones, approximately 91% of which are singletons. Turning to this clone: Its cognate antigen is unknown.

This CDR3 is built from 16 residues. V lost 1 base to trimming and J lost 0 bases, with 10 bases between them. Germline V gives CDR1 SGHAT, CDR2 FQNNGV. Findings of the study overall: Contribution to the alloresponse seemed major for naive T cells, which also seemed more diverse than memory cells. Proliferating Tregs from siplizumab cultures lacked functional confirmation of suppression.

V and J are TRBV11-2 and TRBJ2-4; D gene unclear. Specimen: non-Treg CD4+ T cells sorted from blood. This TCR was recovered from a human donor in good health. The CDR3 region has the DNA TGTGCCAGCAGCTTAGGAGTAGGGTTAGCCAAAAACATTCAGTACTTC. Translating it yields CASSLGVGLAKNIQYF.